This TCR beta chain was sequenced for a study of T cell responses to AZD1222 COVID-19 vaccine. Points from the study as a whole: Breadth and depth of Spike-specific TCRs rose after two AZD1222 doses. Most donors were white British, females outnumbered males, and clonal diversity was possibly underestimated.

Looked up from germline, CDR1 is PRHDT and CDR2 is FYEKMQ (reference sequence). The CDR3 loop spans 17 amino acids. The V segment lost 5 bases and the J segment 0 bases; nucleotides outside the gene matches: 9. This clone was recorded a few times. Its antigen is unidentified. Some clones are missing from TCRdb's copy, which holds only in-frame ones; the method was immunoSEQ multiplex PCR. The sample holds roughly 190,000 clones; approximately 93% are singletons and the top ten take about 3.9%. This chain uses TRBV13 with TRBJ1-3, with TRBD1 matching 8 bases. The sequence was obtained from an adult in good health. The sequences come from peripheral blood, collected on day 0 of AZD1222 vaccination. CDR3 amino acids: CASSPRTGRPSGNTIYF. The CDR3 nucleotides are TGTGCCAGCAGCCCCCGGACAGGGCGCCCCTCTGGAAACACCATATATTTT. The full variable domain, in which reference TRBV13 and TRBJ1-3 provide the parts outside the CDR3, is AAGVIQSPRHLIKEKRETATLKCYPIPRHDTVYWYQQGPGQDPQFLISFYEKMQSDKGSIPDRFSAQQFSDYHSELNMSSLELGDSALYFCASSPRTGRPSGNTIYFGEGSWLTVV.